These T cell receptor beta chains were read from a single sample in a study of blood T cell repertoires in COVID-19. TCRdb's copy holds only in-frame clones and misses some; the assay was immunoSEQ multiplex PCR. The sample lists about 170,000 clones; around 80% were seen once. Source material: peripheral blood. These receptors were taken from a woman between 65 and 79 years old with COVID-19, enrolled during active disease. CDR3s include the opening cysteine and the closing phenylalanine or tryptophan. The order of the fields is clone size, J gene, D gene, V gene, CDR3 protein, CDR3 DNA. The D gene is left open where the match is weak. Size tells how often a clone was seen (once, few, many) or the class of an expanded clone, and some rows leave it out.

clone size: NA
J gene: TRBJ1-1
D gene: TRBD1
V gene: TRBV5-1
CDR3 protein: CASSQGQGRTEAFF
CDR3 DNA: TGCGCCAGCAGCCAAGGACAGGGACGTACTGAAGCTTTCTTT

clone size: few
J gene: TRBJ1-5
D gene: NA
V gene: TRBV18
CDR3 protein: CASSAMVRGGGNQPQHF
CDR3 DNA: TGTGCCAGCTCAGCTATGGTGCGGGGTGGCGGCAATCAGCCCCAGCATTTT

clone size: NA
J gene: TRBJ1-2
D gene: NA
V gene: TRBV18
CDR3 protein: CASSPESRQTNYGYTF
CDR3 DNA: TGTGCCAGCTCACCTGAATCGAGACAGACTAACTATGGCTACACCTTC

clone size: NA
J gene: TRBJ1-1
D gene: NA
V gene: TRBV6-1
CDR3 protein: CASSERVGRVNTEAFF
CDR3 DNA: TGTGCCAGCAGTGAAAGGGTGGGCAGGGTGAACACTGAAGCTTTCTTT

clone size: NA
J gene: TRBJ2-7
D gene: TRBD1
V gene: TRBV27
CDR3 protein: CASSLSSGTGRREQYF
CDR3 DNA: TGTGCCAGCAGTCTTTCTTCCGGGACAGGGAGGCGCGAGCAGTACTTC

clone size: NA
J gene: TRBJ2-1
D gene: NA
V gene: TRBV7-9
CDR3 protein: CASSRGLDLSSYNEQFF
CDR3 DNA: TGTGCCAGCAGCCGCGGCTTAGACCTTAGCTCCTACAATGAGCAGTTCTTC

clone size: NA
J gene: TRBJ1-1
D gene: NA
V gene: TRBV19
CDR3 protein: CASSIDLGKRNEAFF
CDR3 DNA: TGTGCCAGTAGTATTGATTTAGGGAAGCGGAATGAAGCTTTCTTT

clone size: NA
J gene: TRBJ1-4
D gene: TRBD1
V gene: TRBV7-9
CDR3 protein: CASSPGQGNEKLFF
CDR3 DNA: TGTGCCAGCTCCCCTGGACAGGGGAATGAAAAACTGTTTTTT

clone size: NA
J gene: TRBJ2-7
D gene: NA
V gene: TRBV2
CDR3 protein: CASSEVGGVEYEQYF
CDR3 DNA: TGTGCCAGCAGTGAGGTTGGCGGGGTTGAATACGAGCAGTACTTC

clone size: NA
J gene: TRBJ1-1
D gene: TRBD1
V gene: TRBV6-5
CDR3 protein: CASGDRDRTEAFF
CDR3 DNA: TGTGCCAGCGGAGACAGGGATAGGACTGAAGCTTTCTTT

clone size: NA
J gene: TRBJ2-1
D gene: NA
V gene: TRBV28
CDR3 protein: CASSLSPVPNEQFF
CDR3 DNA: TGTGCCAGCAGTCTCTCCCCGGTCCCCAATGAGCAGTTCTTC

clone size: few
J gene: TRBJ1-1
D gene: TRBD1
V gene: TRBV9
CDR3 protein: CASSPRTGGGAFF
CDR3 DNA: TGTGCCAGCAGCCCACGGACAGGGGGAGGGGCTTTCTTT

clone size: NA
J gene: TRBJ1-2
D gene: NA
V gene: TRBV5-1
CDR3 protein: CASSLVAENYGYTF
CDR3 DNA: TGCGCCAGCAGCTTGGTGGCGGAGAACTATGGCTACACCTTC

clone size: NA
J gene: TRBJ1-1
D gene: NA
V gene: TRBV5-8
CDR3 protein: CASSLGVRLTEAFF
CDR3 DNA: TGTGCCAGCAGCTTGGGAGTCAGGCTTACTGAAGCTTTCTTT

clone size: NA
J gene: TRBJ2-2
D gene: NA
V gene: TRBV3-1/TRBV3-2
CDR3 protein: CASSPGPGRPGELFF
CDR3 DNA: TGTGCCAGCAGCCCGGGGCCAGGGAGGCCCGGGGAGCTGTTTTTT

clone size: NA
J gene: TRBJ2-1
D gene: TRBD2
V gene: TRBV5-1
CDR3 protein: CASRSSGGAFYNEQFF
CDR3 DNA: TGCGCCAGCCGTTCTAGCGGGGGGGCCTTTTACAATGAGCAGTTCTTC

clone size: NA
J gene: TRBJ1-2
D gene: NA
V gene: TRBV29-1
CDR3 protein: CSVSVGDGGYTF
CDR3 DNA: TGCAGCGTTAGTGTCGGGGATGGGGGCTACACCTTC

clone size: NA
J gene: TRBJ1-1
D gene: TRBD1
V gene: TRBV7-9
CDR3 protein: CASSLPTGGGAFF
CDR3 DNA: TGTGCCAGCAGCTTACCTACAGGGGGGGGAGCTTTCTTT

clone size: NA
J gene: TRBJ2-5
D gene: TRBD2
V gene: TRBV6-5
CDR3 protein: CASSWEGRETQYF
CDR3 DNA: TGTGCCAGCAGTTGGGAGGGGCGGGAGACCCAGTACTTC

clone size: NA
J gene: TRBJ1-2
D gene: NA
V gene: TRBV3-1/TRBV3-2
CDR3 protein: CASSQLGGNYGYTF
CDR3 DNA: TGTGCCAGCAGCCAGTTGGGGGGTAACTATGGCTACACCTTC

clone size: NA
J gene: TRBJ1-4
D gene: NA
V gene: TRBV30
CDR3 protein: CAWEEPSRKLFF
CDR3 DNA: TGTGCCTGGGAGGAACCCTCGCGCAAACTGTTTTTT

clone size: NA
J gene: TRBJ2-1
D gene: TRBD2
V gene: TRBV7-6
CDR3 protein: CASRPGLAGGPWEQFF
CDR3 DNA: TGTGCCAGCAGGCCGGGACTAGCGGGAGGGCCGTGGGAGCAGTTCTTC

clone size: NA
J gene: TRBJ2-3
D gene: TRBD1
V gene: TRBV27
CDR3 protein: CASSLAGTGLVGDTQYF
CDR3 DNA: TGTGCCAGCAGTCTTGCCGGGACAGGGCTTGTCGGAGATACGCAGTATTTT

clone size: few
J gene: TRBJ1-5
D gene: NA
V gene: TRBV6-1
CDR3 protein: CASSEDVGPIPQHF
CDR3 DNA: TGTGCCAGCAGTGAAGATGTGGGGCCGATCCCCCAGCATTTT

clone size: once
J gene: TRBJ2-3
D gene: NA
V gene: TRBV6-4
CDR3 protein: CASSDFFTDTQYF
CDR3 DNA: TGTGCCAGCAGTGACTTCTTCACAGATACGCAGTATTTT

clone size: few
J gene: TRBJ1-2
D gene: TRBD1
V gene: TRBV27
CDR3 protein: CASSPRDRGSGYTF
CDR3 DNA: TGTGCCAGCAGTCCCCGAGACAGGGGTTCCGGCTACACCTTC

clone size: once
J gene: TRBJ2-5
D gene: TRBD1
V gene: TRBV27
CDR3 protein: CASTGDEETQYF
CDR3 DNA: TGTGCCAGTACAGGGGACGAAGAGACCCAGTACTTC

clone size: NA
J gene: TRBJ2-7
D gene: TRBD2
V gene: TRBV5-1
CDR3 protein: CASSSGLRESYEQYF
CDR3 DNA: TGCGCCAGCAGCTCGGGACTAAGAGAGTCCTACGAGCAGTACTTC

clone size: few
J gene: TRBJ1-2
D gene: NA
V gene: TRBV19
CDR3 protein: CASSIGGLGYTF
CDR3 DNA: TGTGCCAGTAGTATAGGAGGGCTTGGCTACACCTTC

clone size: NA
J gene: TRBJ1-1
D gene: NA
V gene: TRBV14
CDR3 protein: CASSQVRGGTEAFF
CDR3 DNA: TGTGCCAGCAGCCAAGTTAGAGGGGGCACTGAAGCTTTCTTT

clone size: NA
J gene: TRBJ1-2
D gene: TRBD1
V gene: TRBV9
CDR3 protein: CASSVKGAGGYTF
CDR3 DNA: TGTGCCAGCAGCGTAAAGGGGGCTGGTGGCTACACCTTC

clone size: NA
J gene: TRBJ1-1
D gene: NA
V gene: TRBV5-1
CDR3 protein: CASTPGGGVSEAFF
CDR3 DNA: TGCGCCAGCACCCCCGGGGGGGGAGTATCTGAAGCTTTCTTT

clone size: once
J gene: TRBJ2-2
D gene: NA
V gene: TRBV24-1
CDR3 protein: CATSDPYLELFF
CDR3 DNA: TGTGCCACCAGTGACCCTTACTTGGAGCTGTTTTTT

clone size: NA
J gene: TRBJ1-4
D gene: NA
V gene: TRBV28
CDR3 protein: CASSKILGPTEKLFF
CDR3 DNA: TGTGCCAGCAGCAAGATACTAGGGCCGACCGAAAAACTGTTTTTT

clone size: NA
J gene: TRBJ1-5
D gene: TRBD1
V gene: TRBV15
CDR3 protein: CATSRSRQGSSQPQHF
CDR3 DNA: TGTGCCACCAGCAGATCACGACAGGGGTCGAGTCAGCCCCAGCATTTT

clone size: NA
J gene: TRBJ1-6
D gene: NA
V gene: TRBV3-1/TRBV3-2
CDR3 protein: CASSQGEANSPLHF
CDR3 DNA: TGTGCCAGCAGCCAAGGGGAGGCAAATTCACCCCTCCACTTT

clone size: NA
J gene: TRBJ1-6
D gene: NA
V gene: TRBV27
CDR3 protein: CASSAPDRTRSPLHF
CDR3 DNA: TGTGCCAGCAGTGCGCCTGACAGAACCCGCTCACCCCTCCACTTT

clone size: NA
J gene: TRBJ2-3
D gene: TRBD2
V gene: TRBV10-3
CDR3 protein: CAIAYSSGTITDTQYF
CDR3 DNA: TGTGCCATTGCTTACTCTAGCGGAACGATCACAGATACGCAGTATTTT

clone size: NA
J gene: TRBJ2-1
D gene: NA
V gene: TRBV5-1
CDR3 protein: CASSLRGAYNEQFF
CDR3 DNA: TGCGCCAGCAGCTTGCGGGGGGCATACAATGAGCAGTTCTTC

clone size: NA
J gene: TRBJ2-7
D gene: TRBD2
V gene: TRBV5-5
CDR3 protein: CASSLETSGPYEQYF
CDR3 DNA: TGTGCCAGTAGCTTGGAGACTAGCGGGCCCTACGAGCAGTACTTC

clone size: NA
J gene: TRBJ1-1
D gene: TRBD1
V gene: TRBV28
CDR3 protein: CASRDLTGKLTEAFF
CDR3 DNA: TGTGCCAGCAGAGACCTGACAGGGAAACTAACTGAAGCTTTCTTT

clone size: NA
J gene: TRBJ2-5
D gene: NA
V gene: TRBV2
CDR3 protein: CARSPGSRAETQYF
CDR3 DNA: TGTGCCAGATCGCCGGGATCTCGGGCGGAGACCCAGTACTTC

clone size: NA
J gene: TRBJ1-1
D gene: TRBD1
V gene: TRBV4-1
CDR3 protein: CASSPQGQGLTDTEAFF
CDR3 DNA: TGCGCCAGCAGCCCTCAGGGACAGGGACTTACTGACACTGAAGCTTTCTTT

clone size: NA
J gene: TRBJ2-1
D gene: TRBD2
V gene: TRBV5-1
CDR3 protein: CASSLVAGADEQFF
CDR3 DNA: TGCGCCAGCAGCTTGGTAGCGGGAGCCGATGAGCAGTTCTTC

clone size: NA
J gene: TRBJ1-3
D gene: NA
V gene: TRBV3-1/TRBV3-2
CDR3 protein: CASSQMRRENTIYF
CDR3 DNA: TGTGCCAGCAGCCAGATGCGCAGGGAAAACACCATATATTTT

clone size: NA
J gene: TRBJ1-5
D gene: NA
V gene: TRBV4-2
CDR3 protein: CASSQDMGDKPQHF
CDR3 DNA: TGTGCCAGCAGCCAAGATATGGGAGACAAGCCCCAGCATTTT

clone size: NA
J gene: TRBJ1-6
D gene: TRBD1
V gene: TRBV5-1
CDR3 protein: CASSLSGQSGGNSPLHF
CDR3 DNA: TGCGCCAGCAGCCTTTCGGGACAGTCTGGGGGCAATTCACCCCTCCACTTT

clone size: few
J gene: TRBJ2-5
D gene: NA
V gene: TRBV12-3/TRBV12-4
CDR3 protein: CASSFGEETQYF
CDR3 DNA: TGTGCCAGCAGTTTTGGAGAAGAGACCCAGTACTTC

clone size: NA
J gene: TRBJ1-2
D gene: NA
V gene: TRBV30
CDR3 protein: CAWSVSHAGALTF
CDR3 DNA: TGTGCCTGGAGTGTATCCCACGCAGGGGCTCTCACCTTC

clone size: NA
J gene: TRBJ2-1
D gene: NA
V gene: TRBV27
CDR3 protein: CASLTGSNEQFF
CDR3 DNA: TGTGCCAGCCTTACAGGGTCAAATGAGCAGTTCTTC

clone size: NA
J gene: TRBJ2-7
D gene: TRBD2
V gene: TRBV6-5
CDR3 protein: CASSYLGAGGHEQYF
CDR3 DNA: TGTGCCAGCAGTTACTTGGGTGCGGGGGGTCACGAGCAGTACTTC

clone size: NA
J gene: TRBJ2-7
D gene: TRBD2
V gene: TRBV7-6
CDR3 protein: CASSFQTSGRYEQYF
CDR3 DNA: TGTGCCAGCAGCTTTCAGACTAGCGGGAGATACGAGCAGTACTTC

clone size: NA
J gene: TRBJ2-3
D gene: TRBD1
V gene: TRBV6-5
CDR3 protein: CASSPGQGRIDTQYF
CDR3 DNA: TGTGCCAGCAGCCCGGGACAGGGGAGGATAGATACGCAGTATTTT

clone size: NA
J gene: TRBJ2-3
D gene: NA
V gene: TRBV30
CDR3 protein: CAWMHWGRGTDTQYF
CDR3 DNA: TGTGCCTGGATGCATTGGGGCAGGGGCACAGATACGCAGTATTTT

clone size: once
J gene: TRBJ1-5
D gene: NA
V gene: TRBV12-1
CDR3 protein: CASSFDLGPPEEPQHF
CDR3 DNA: TGTGCCAGCAGCTTTGATCTGGGCCCGCCCGAAGAGCCCCAGCATTTT

clone size: NA
J gene: TRBJ1-2
D gene: NA
V gene: TRBV29-1
CDR3 protein: CSVEGEGKHYGYTF
CDR3 DNA: TGCAGCGTTGAAGGGGAGGGAAAGCACTATGGCTACACCTTC

clone size: NA
J gene: TRBJ1-1
D gene: NA
V gene: TRBV30
CDR3 protein: CAWRGAARNTEAFF
CDR3 DNA: TGTGCCTGGAGGGGGGCAGCTAGGAACACTGAAGCTTTCTTT